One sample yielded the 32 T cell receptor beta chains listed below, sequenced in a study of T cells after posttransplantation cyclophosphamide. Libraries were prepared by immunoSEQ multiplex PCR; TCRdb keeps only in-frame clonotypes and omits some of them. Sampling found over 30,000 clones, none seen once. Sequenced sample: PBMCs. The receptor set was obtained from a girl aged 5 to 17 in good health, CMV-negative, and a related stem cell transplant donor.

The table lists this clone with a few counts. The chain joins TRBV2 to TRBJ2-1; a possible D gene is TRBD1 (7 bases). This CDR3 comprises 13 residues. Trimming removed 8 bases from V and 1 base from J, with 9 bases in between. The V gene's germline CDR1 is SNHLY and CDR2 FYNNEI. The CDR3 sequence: CASAGGSYNEQFF. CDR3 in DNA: TGTGCCAGCGCAGGGGGGTCCTACAATGAGCAGTTCTTC.

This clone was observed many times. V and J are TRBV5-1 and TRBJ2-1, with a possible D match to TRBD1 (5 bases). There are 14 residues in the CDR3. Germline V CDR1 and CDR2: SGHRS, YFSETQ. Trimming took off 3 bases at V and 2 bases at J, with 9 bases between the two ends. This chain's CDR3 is CASSWSGPYNEQFF. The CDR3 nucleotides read TGCGCCAGCAGCTGGTCAGGGCCCTACAATGAGCAGTTCTTC.

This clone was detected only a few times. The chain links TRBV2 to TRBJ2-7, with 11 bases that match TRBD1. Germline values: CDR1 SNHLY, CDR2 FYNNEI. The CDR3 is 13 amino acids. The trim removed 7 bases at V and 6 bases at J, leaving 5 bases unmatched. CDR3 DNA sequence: TGTGCCAGCAATAAGGACAGGGGGCGCGAGCAGTACTTC. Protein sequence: CASNKDRGREQYF.

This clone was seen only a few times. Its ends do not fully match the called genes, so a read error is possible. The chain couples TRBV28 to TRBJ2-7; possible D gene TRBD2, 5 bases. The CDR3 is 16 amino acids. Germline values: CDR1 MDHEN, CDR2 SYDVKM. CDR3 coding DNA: TGTGCCAGCAGTTTAAATGGGGAGTGGGTTTTCTACGAGCGGTACTTC. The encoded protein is CASSLNGEWVFYERYF.

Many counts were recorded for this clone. In nucleotides, the CDR3 is TGTGCCAGCAGCCAAGGGGACAGGGAGGTGGAGACCCAGTACTTC. It yields the protein CASSQGDREVETQYF. The J gene is TRBJ2-5, the V gene TRBV14; TRBD1 matches 9 bases. The germline CDR1 and CDR2 sequences are SGHDN and FVKESK. The CDR3 loop spans 15 amino acids. Germline trimming cut 1 base from V and 5 bases from J; bases unmatched to any gene: 5. Using reference TRBV14 and TRBJ2-5 for the parts outside the CDR3, the full variable domain is EAGVTQFPSHSVIEKGQTVTLRCDPISGHDNLYWYRRVMGKEIKFLLHFVKESKQDESGMPNNRFLAERTGGTYSTLKVQPAELEDSGVYFCASSQGDREVETQYFGPGTRLLVL.

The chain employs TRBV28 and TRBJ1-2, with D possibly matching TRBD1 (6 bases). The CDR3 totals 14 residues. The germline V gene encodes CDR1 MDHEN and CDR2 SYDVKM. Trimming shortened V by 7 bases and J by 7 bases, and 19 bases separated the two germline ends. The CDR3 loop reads CASTERQGRSGYTF. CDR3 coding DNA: TGTGCCAGCACCGAAAGGCAGGGGCGGAGTGGCTACACCTTC.

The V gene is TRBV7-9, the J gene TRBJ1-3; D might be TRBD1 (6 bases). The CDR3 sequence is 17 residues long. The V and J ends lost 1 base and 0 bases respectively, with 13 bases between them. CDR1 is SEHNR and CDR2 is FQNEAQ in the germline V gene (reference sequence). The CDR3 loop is CASSLGRDKGSGNTIYF. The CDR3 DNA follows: TGTGCCAGCAGCTTAGGACGGGACAAAGGCTCTGGAAACACCATATATTTT.

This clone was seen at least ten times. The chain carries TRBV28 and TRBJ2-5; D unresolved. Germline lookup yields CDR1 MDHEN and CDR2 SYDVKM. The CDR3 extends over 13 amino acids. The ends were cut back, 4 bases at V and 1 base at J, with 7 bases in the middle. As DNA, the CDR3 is TGTGCCAGCAGTTCCCATCCCCAAGAGACCCAGTACTTC. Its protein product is CASSSHPQETQYF.

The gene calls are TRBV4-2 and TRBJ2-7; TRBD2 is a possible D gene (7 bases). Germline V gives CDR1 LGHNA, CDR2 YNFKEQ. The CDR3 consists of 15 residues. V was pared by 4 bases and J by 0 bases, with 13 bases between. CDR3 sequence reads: CASSPGGPSSYEQYF. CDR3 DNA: TGTGCCAGCAGCCCGGGGGGCCCGAGCTCCTACGAGCAGTACTTC.

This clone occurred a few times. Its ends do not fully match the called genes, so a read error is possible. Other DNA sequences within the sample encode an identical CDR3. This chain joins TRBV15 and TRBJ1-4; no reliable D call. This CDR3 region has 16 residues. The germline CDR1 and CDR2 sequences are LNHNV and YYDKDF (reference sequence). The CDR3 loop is CATRTTKGATNEKLFF. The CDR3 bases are TGTGCCACCAGAACCACTAAAGGAGCAACTAATGAAAAACTGTTTTTC.

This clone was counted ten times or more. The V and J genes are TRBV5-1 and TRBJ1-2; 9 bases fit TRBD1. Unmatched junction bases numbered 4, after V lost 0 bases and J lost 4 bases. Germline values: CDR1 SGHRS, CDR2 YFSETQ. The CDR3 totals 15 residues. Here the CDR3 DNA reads TGCGCCAGCAGCTTGGGGGGACAGGGTTCCTATGGCTACACCTTC. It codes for CASSLGGQGSYGYTF. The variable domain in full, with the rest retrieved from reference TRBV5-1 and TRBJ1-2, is KAGVTQTPRYLIKTRGQQVTLSCSPISGHRSVSWYQQTPGQGLQFLFEYFSETQRNKGNFPGRFSGRQFSNSRSEMNVSTLELGDSALYLCASSLGGQGSYGYTFGSGTRLTVV.

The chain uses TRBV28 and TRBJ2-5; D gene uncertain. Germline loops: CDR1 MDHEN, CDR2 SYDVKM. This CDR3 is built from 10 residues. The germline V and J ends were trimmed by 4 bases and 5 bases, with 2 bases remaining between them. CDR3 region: CASSSETQYF. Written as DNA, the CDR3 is TGTGCCAGCAGTTCGGAGACCCAGTACTTC.

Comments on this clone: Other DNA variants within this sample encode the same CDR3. The CDR3 DNA sequence: TGTGCCAGCAGCCTATCTAGCACAGATACGCAGTATTTT. This translates into CASSLSSTDTQYF. This chain links TRBV7-3 with TRBJ2-3; D not resolved. The germline V gene has CDR1 SGHTA and CDR2 FQGTGA. The CDR3 is 13 residues long. V shed 5 bases and J shed 0 bases, with 6 bases lying between them.

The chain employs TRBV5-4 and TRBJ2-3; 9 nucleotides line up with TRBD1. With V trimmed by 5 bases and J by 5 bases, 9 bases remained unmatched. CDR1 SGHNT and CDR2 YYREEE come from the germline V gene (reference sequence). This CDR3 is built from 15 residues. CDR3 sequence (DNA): TGTGCCAGCAGTTCGGGACAGGGCGCGGAAGATACGCAGTATTTT. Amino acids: CASSSGQGAEDTQYF.

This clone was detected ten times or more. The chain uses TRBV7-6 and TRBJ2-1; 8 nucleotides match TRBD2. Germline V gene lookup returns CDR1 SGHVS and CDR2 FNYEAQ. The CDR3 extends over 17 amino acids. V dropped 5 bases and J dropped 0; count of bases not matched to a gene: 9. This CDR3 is CASSHRTSSSSYNEQFF. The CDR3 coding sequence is TGTGCCAGCAGCCACAGGACTAGCTCAAGCTCCTACAATGAGCAGTTCTTC.

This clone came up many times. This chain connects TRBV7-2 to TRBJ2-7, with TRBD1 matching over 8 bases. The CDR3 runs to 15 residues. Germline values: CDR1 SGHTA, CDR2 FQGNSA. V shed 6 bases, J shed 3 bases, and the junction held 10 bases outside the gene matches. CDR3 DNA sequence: TGTGCCAGCAGTAAAACCGGGACAGGAGTCTACGAGCAGTACTTC. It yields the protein CASSKTGTGVYEQYF.

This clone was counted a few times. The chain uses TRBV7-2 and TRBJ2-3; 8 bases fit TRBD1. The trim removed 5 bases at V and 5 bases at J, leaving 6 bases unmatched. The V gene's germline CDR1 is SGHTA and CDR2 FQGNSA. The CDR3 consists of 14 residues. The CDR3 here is CASSPRQGRDTQYF. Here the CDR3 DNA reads TGTGCCAGCAGCCCCCGACAGGGGAGAGATACGCAGTATTTT. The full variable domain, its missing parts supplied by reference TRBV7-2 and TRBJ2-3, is GAGVSQSPSNKVTEKGKDVELRCDPISGHTALYWYRQSLGQGLEFLIYFQGNSAPDKSGLPSDRFSAERTGGSVSTLTIQRTQQEDSAVYLCASSPRQGRDTQYFGPGTRLTVL.

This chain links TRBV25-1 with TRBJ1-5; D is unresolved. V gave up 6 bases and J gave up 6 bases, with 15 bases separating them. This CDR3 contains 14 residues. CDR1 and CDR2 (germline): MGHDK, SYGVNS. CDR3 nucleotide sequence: TGTGCCAGCAGCCCGGAGGGCGGCAGTCAGCCCCAGCATTTT. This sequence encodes CASSPEGGSQPQHF.

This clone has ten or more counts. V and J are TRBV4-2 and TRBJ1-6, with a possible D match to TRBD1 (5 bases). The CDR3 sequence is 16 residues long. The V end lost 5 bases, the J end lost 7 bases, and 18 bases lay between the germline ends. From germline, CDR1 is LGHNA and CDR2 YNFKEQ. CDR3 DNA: TGTGCCAGCAGCGCCGCCCTGAGGGACTTCAATTCACCCCTCCACTTT. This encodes CASSAALRDFNSPLHF.

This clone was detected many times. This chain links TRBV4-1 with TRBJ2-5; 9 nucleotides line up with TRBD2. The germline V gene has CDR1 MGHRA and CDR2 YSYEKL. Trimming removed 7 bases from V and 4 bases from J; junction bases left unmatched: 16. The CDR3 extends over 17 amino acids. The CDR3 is CASTGTLAGPPGETQYF. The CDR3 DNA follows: TGCGCCAGCACCGGGACTCTAGCGGGACCCCCTGGAGAGACCCAGTACTTC.

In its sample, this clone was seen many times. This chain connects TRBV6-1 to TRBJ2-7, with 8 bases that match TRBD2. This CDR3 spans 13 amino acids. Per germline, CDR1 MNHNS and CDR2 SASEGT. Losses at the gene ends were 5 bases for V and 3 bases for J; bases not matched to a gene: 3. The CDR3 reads CASSFSGVYEQYF. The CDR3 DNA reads TGTGCCAGCAGTTTTAGCGGGGTCTACGAGCAGTACTTC.

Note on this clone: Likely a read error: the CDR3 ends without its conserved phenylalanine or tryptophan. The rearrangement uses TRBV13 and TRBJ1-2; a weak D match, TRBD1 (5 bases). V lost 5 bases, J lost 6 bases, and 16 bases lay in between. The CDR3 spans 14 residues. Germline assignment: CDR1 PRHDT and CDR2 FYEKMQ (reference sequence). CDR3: CASSGTGTWDGYTL. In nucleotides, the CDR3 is TGTGCCAGCAGCGGAACAGGAACCTGGGATGGCTACACCCTC.

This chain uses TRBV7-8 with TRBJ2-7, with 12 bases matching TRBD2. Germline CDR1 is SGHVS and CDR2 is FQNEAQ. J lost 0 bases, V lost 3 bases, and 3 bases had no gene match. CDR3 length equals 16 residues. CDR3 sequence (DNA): TGTGCCAGCAGCTTTGGACTAGCGGGAAGCTCCTACGAGCAGTACTTC. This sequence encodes CASSFGLAGSSYEQYF.

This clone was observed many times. DNA of the CDR3: TGCGCCAGCAGCCAAGAAGCCCGGAACACTGAAGCTTTCTTT. Residues: CASSQEARNTEAFF. This chain links TRBV4-3 with TRBJ1-1, with unresolved D. Germline CDR1 reads LGHNA; CDR2 reads YSLEER. This CDR3 is 14 amino acids long. V lost 0 bases, J lost 1 base, and 6 bases lay in between.

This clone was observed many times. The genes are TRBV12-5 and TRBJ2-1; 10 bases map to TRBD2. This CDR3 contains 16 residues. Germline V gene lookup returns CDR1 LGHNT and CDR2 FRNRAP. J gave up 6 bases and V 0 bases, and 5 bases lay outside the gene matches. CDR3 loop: CASGLVLAGVRNEQFF. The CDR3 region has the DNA TGTGCTAGTGGTTTGGTCCTAGCGGGAGTTCGCAATGAGCAGTTCTTC.

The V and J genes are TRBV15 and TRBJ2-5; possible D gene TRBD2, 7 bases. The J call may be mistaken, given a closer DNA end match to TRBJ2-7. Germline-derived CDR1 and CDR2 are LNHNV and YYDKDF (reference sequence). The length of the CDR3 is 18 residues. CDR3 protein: CATSPRPFPGGRVYEQYF. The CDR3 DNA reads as TGTGCCACCAGCCCGCGTCCATTCCCGGGGGGCAGGGTCTACGAGCAGTACTTC.

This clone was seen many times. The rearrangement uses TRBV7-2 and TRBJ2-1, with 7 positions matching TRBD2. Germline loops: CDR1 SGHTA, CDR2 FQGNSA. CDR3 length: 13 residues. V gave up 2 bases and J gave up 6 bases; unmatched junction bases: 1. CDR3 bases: TGTGCCAGCAGCTTAACGGGGGGCAATGAGCAGTTCTTC. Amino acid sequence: CASSLTGGNEQFF. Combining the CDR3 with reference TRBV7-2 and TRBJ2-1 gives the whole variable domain GAGVSQSPSNKVTEKGKDVELRCDPISGHTALYWYRQSLGQGLEFLIYFQGNSAPDKSGLPSDRFSAERTGGSVSTLTIQRTQQEDSAVYLCASSLTGGNEQFFGPGTRLTVL.

CDR3 coding DNA: TGTGCCAGCAGCGAGGGAAGAGGGTTCACCTACGAGCAGTACTTC. This translates into CASSEGRGFTYEQYF. The chain couples TRBV9 to TRBJ2-7; the D gene is possibly TRBD2 (5 bases). CDR3 length: 15 residues. V dropped 3 bases and J dropped 2 bases, with 15 bases sitting between them. Germline V gene data show CDR1 as SGDLS and CDR2 as YYNGEE.

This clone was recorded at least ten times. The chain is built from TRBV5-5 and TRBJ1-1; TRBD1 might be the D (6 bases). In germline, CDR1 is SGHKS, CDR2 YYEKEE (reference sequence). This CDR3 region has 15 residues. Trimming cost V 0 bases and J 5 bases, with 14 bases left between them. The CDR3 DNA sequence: TGTGCCAGCAGCTTGGGGTTCACAGGGAGAACTGAAGCTTTCTTT. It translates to CASSLGFTGRTEAFF.

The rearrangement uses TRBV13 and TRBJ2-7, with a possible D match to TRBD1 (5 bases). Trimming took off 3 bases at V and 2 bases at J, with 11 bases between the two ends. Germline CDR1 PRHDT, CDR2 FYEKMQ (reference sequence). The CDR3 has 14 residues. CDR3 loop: CASSFLGPTYEQYF. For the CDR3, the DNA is TGTGCCAGCAGCTTCTTGGGGCCCACCTACGAGCAGTACTTC. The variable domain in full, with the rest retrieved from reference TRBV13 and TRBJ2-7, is AAGVIQSPRHLIKEKRETATLKCYPIPRHDTVYWYQQGPGQDPQFLISFYEKMQSDKGSIPDRFSAQQFSDYHSELNMSSLELGDSALYFCASSFLGPTYEQYFGPGTRLTVT.

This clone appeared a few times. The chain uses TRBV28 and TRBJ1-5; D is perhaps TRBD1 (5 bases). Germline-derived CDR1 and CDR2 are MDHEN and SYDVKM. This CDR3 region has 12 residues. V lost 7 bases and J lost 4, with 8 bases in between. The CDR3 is CASMGGNQPQHF. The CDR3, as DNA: TGTGCCAGCATGGGGGGGAATCAGCCCCAGCATTTT.

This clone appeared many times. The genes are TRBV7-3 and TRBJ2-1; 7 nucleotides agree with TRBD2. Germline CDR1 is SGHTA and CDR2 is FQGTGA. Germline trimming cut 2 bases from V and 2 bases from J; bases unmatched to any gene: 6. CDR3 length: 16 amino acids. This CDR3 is CASSLFPAGTYNEQFF. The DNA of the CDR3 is TGTGCCAGCAGCTTATTTCCAGCGGGGACCTACAATGAGCAGTTCTTC.